This entry features one T cell receptor beta chain sequence. Its target is unknown. The PCR was carried out with 60 Vbeta primers and 13 Jbeta primers. Assay used: immunoSEQ multiplex PCR; TCRdb lists only in-frame clones, some missing. The table records about 130,000 clones, about 83% of them present only once. This record belongs to a study of cytomegalovirus exposure and HLA in healthy donors. Study-wide results and limits: Presence/absence analyses rested on an assumption that sequencing depth was roughly uniform across donors. Per a later analysis, 15,000 to 20,000 TCR beta sequences showed association with HLA alleles at 0.05 false discovery rate.

CDR3 length: 15 amino acids. Per germline, CDR1 MNHNY and CDR2 SVGAGI (reference sequence). With 6 bases removed from V and 0 bases from J, the gap between germline ends came to 12 bases. The sequenced material came from PBMCs. The origin of this receptor is a middle-aged woman in good health and CMV-seropositive. The chain links TRBV6-6 to TRBJ1-5; D may be TRBD1 (6 bases). The chain's CDR3 is CASRRTDSSNQPQHF. The CDR3 nucleotides read TGTGCCAGCAGGAGGACAGATAGTAGCAATCAGCCCCAGCATTTT.